This TCR beta chain was documented in a study of glioma-infiltrating T cells. Using RNA template, CDR3s of TCR alpha and beta were amplified with iRepertoire arm-PCR. One-step reverse transcription and amplification started from approximately 100-400 ng of tissue mRNA or PBMC total RNA. Using its own MiXCR run on the multiplex PCR reads, TCRdb lists one record per CDR3 protein. The table lists approximately 140,000 distinct CDR3 sequences, around a quarter of them singletons. CDR1 and CDR2 (germline): MGHRA, YSYEKL. This CDR3 is built from 15 residues. V lost 4 bases, J lost 3 bases, and 6 bases stayed unmatched. A word on this clonotype: Its cognate antigen is unknown.

The study, taken as a whole, reports: Tissue and blood shared very few CDR3 sequences. Gliomas, especially low-grade, showed above-expected tissue-blood divergence; non-neoplastic patients showed below.

V gene TRBV4-1 combines with J gene TRBJ2-3; 8 nucleotides align to TRBD1. The sequenced sample was glioma tissue, nonneoplastic brain tissue, or PBMCs (not recorded which). The sequence came from a human donor with low-grade glioma or glioblastoma, undergoing nonglioma brain surgery, or in good health (not recorded which). The DNA of the CDR3 is TGCGCCAGCAGCCCTAGACAGGGGACGACAGATACGCAGTATTTT. This sequence encodes CASSPRQGTTDTQYF.